This TCR beta chain was found in a study of blood T cell repertoires in COVID-19. In this sample, this clone turned up once. Per the study methods: Amplification of reference gene primers provided the estimated nucleated cell counts. Generated by immunoSEQ multiplex PCR, the TCRdb table keeps only in-frame clones and is missing some. From that table come the V and J calls and clone size; the DNA was used to work out D and trimming. The top ten hold approximately 6% of the sample, which has 150,000 to 200,000 clones, 80% seen once. V trimming: 6 bases; J trimming: 2 bases; junction bases outside the gene matches: 7. Germline V gives CDR1 SNHLY, CDR2 FYNNEI. The CDR3 loop spans 15 amino acids.

The receptor was isolated from a man aged 35 to 55 who had recovered from COVID-19. The genes are TRBV2 and TRBJ1-5; TRBD1 agrees at 7 bases. The sequenced material came from PBMCs or T cells enriched from blood (not recorded which). The CDR3 protein is CASRPTGQGNQPQHF. The CDR3 DNA reads as TGTGCCAGCAGGCCGACAGGGCAGGGCAATCAGCCCCAGCATTTT.